This TCR beta chain was captured by sequencing in a study of T cells in Graves' hyperthyroidism and ophthalmopathy. Concerning this clonotype: Its antigen is as yet unknown. An end of the junction differs from the germline gene, which may be a read error.

This CDR3 spans 13 amino acids. CDR1 and CDR2 from the germline V gene are DFQATT and SNEGSKA (reference sequence). Study results and caveats: Ophthalmopathy was predicted by the model a median of approximately 6 months ahead of onset.

Clinical symptoms, serum thyroxine, TRAb, thyroid ultrasound and orbital computed tomography informed diagnoses. The PBMCs studied were ones that came from about 9.9 ml fresh peripheral blood. There were TCR beta CDR3 regions amplified from RNA transcripts. HTBI primers were employed in a first-round RT-PCR of the TCR CDR3. TCRdb re-derived calls from the multiplex PCR reads in MiXCR, one entry per CDR3 protein. The sample comprises some 350,000 distinct CDR3 sequences, 15% to 17% of which are singletons, and roughly 25% rests with the top ten. J is TRBJ2-7 and V is TRBV20-1; TRBD2 might be the D (6 bases). Sequencing was carried out using blood. This TCR was sampled from a woman in her late teens or twenties with Graves' hyperthyroidism that later progressed to Graves' ophthalmopathy. CDR3 protein: CSARRPGAYEQYF. CDR3 nucleotides: TGCAGCGCTAGACGCCCGGGGGCCTACGAGCAGTACTTC.